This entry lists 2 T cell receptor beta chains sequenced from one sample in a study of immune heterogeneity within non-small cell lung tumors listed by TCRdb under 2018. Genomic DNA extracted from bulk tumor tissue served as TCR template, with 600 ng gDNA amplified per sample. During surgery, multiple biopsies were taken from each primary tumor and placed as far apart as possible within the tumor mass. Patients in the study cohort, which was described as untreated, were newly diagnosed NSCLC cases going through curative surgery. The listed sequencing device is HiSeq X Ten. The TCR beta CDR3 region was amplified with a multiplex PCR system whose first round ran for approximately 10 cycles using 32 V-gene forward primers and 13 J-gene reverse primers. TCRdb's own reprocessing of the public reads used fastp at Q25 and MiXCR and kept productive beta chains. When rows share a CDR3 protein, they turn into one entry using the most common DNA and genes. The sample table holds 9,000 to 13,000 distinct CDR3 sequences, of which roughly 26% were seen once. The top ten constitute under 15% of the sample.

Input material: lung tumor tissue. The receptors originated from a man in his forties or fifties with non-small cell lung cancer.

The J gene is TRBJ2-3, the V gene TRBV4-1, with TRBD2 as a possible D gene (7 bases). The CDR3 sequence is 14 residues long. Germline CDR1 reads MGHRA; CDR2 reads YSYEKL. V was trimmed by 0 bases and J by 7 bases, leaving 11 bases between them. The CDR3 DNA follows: TGCGCCAGCAGCCAAGAAAGCGGGACATATACGCAGTATTTT. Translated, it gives CASSQESGTYTQYF.

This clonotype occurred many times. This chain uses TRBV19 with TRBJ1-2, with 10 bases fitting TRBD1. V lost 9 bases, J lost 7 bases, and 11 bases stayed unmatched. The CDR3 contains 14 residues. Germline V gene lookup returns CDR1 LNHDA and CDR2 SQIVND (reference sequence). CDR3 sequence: CASRRGQGFGGYTF. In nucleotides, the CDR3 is TGTGCCAGCCGAAGGGGACAGGGGTTCGGTGGCTACACCTTC.